The rows below give T cell receptor beta chains drawn from one sample of a study of long-term antiretroviral therapy in people with HIV. The method was immunoSEQ multiplex PCR; TCRdb's version includes in-frame clones alone and lacks a portion of them. Seen here are around 12,000 clones, roughly 80% observed once, and the top ten hold 11%. The starting material was unsorted PBMCs, obtained 0.8 years before starting antiretroviral therapy. These receptor sequences come from a woman aged 40 to 50 with HIV. Both conserved end residues are part of each CDR3. The order of the fields is D gene, J gene, V gene, clone size, CDR3 protein, CDR3 DNA. The D gene is left open where the match is weak. Clone size is stated in some rows and not others, as once, few, many or a class when expanded.

D gene: .; J gene: TRBJ1-4; V gene: TRBV6-6; clone size: .; CDR3 protein: CASSPLGEEKLFF; CDR3 DNA: TGTGCCAGCAGTCCGCTAGGTGAAGAAAAACTGTTTTTT
D gene: .; J gene: TRBJ2-3; V gene: TRBV11-1; clone size: few; CDR3 protein: CASSLATADTQYF; CDR3 DNA: TGTGCCAGCAGCCTCGCGACAGCAGATACGCAGTATTTT
D gene: TRBD1; J gene: TRBJ2-7; V gene: TRBV5-1; clone size: .; CDR3 protein: CASSFGQGDVYEQYF; CDR3 DNA: TGCGCCAGCAGCTTTGGCCAGGGGGATGTCTACGAGCAGTACTTC
D gene: TRBD2; J gene: TRBJ2-7; V gene: TRBV5-4; clone size: once; CDR3 protein: CASSLAGVLSYEQYF; CDR3 DNA: TGTGCCAGCAGCTTAGCGGGAGTGCTCTCCTACGAGCAGTACTTC
D gene: .; J gene: TRBJ1-6; V gene: TRBV6-5; clone size: .; CDR3 protein: CASSYGGNQNSPLHF; CDR3 DNA: TGTGCCAGCAGTTATGGAGGGAATCAGAATTCACCCCTCCACTTT
D gene: .; J gene: TRBJ1-2; V gene: TRBV23-1; clone size: large; CDR3 protein: CASSQRGVWGYTF; CDR3 DNA: TGCGCCAGCAGTCAACGAGGGGTATGGGGCTACACCTTC
D gene: .; J gene: TRBJ2-1; V gene: TRBV27; clone size: .; CDR3 protein: CASSFPDRPYNEQFF; CDR3 DNA: TGTGCCAGCAGTTTCCCCGACAGGCCCTACAATGAGCAGTTCTTC
D gene: .; J gene: TRBJ2-7; V gene: TRBV6-5; clone size: .; CDR3 protein: CASSYSIYGGTYEQYF; CDR3 DNA: TGTGCCAGCAGTTACTCAATTTATGGGGGAACCTACGAGCAGTACTTC
D gene: .; J gene: TRBJ1-2; V gene: TRBV6-1; clone size: .; CDR3 protein: CASSESQGGYGYTF; CDR3 DNA: TGTGCCAGCAGTGAATCCCAGGGAGGCTATGGCTACACCTTC
D gene: TRBD2; J gene: TRBJ2-7; V gene: TRBV19; clone size: once; CDR3 protein: CASSSSGISYEQYF; CDR3 DNA: TGTGCCAGTAGTTCTAGCGGGATCTCCTACGAGCAGTACTTC
D gene: TRBD1; J gene: TRBJ1-2; V gene: TRBV5-4; clone size: once; CDR3 protein: CASSFGGDRAGYTF; CDR3 DNA: TGTGCCAGCAGCTTTGGGGGGGACAGGGCTGGCTACACCTTC
D gene: .; J gene: TRBJ2-5; V gene: TRBV7-9; clone size: .; CDR3 protein: CASSLISGQETQYF; CDR3 DNA: TGTGCCAGCAGTTTGATTAGCGGCCAAGAGACCCAGTACTTC
D gene: TRBD2; J gene: TRBJ2-2; V gene: TRBV5-1; clone size: .; CDR3 protein: CASSLTGTRGLNTGELFF; CDR3 DNA: TGCGCCAGCAGCTTGACCGGGACTAGAGGACTAAACACCGGGGAGCTGTTTTTT
D gene: .; J gene: TRBJ2-1; V gene: TRBV5-1; clone size: .; CDR3 protein: CASKYRSSGNEQFF; CDR3 DNA: TGCGCCAGCAAGTACAGGTCCTCCGGCAATGAGCAGTTCTTC
D gene: TRBD1; J gene: TRBJ1-5; V gene: TRBV27; clone size: medium-sized; CDR3 protein: CASSLGTGSNQPQHF; CDR3 DNA: TGTGCCAGCAGTTTGGGGACAGGCAGCAATCAGCCCCAGCATTTT
D gene: .; J gene: TRBJ2-5; V gene: TRBV29-1; clone size: once; CDR3 protein: CSVGQTAYF; CDR3 DNA: TGCAGCGTCGGACAGACCGCGTACTTC
D gene: .; J gene: TRBJ2-7; V gene: TRBV6-5; clone size: .; CDR3 protein: CASSYHESDYEQYF; CDR3 DNA: TGTGCCAGCAGTTATCATGAAAGTGATTACGAGCAGTACTTC
D gene: .; J gene: TRBJ2-7; V gene: TRBV18; clone size: .; CDR3 protein: CASSPGGLLYEQYF; CDR3 DNA: TGTGCCAGCTCACCAGGGGGGCTTCTCTACGAGCAGTACTTC
D gene: .; J gene: TRBJ2-3; V gene: TRBV4-1; clone size: .; CDR3 protein: CASSQDRQYTDTQYF; CDR3 DNA: TGCGCCAGCAGCCAAGACAGGCAGTACACAGATACGCAGTATTTT
D gene: .; J gene: TRBJ1-5; V gene: TRBV7-2; clone size: once; CDR3 protein: CASSLRRNRDQPQHF; CDR3 DNA: TGTGCCAGCAGCTTAAGGCGGAATCGCGATCAGCCCCAGCATTTT
D gene: .; J gene: TRBJ1-3; V gene: TRBV10-3; clone size: .; CDR3 protein: CAIRESLSGNTIYF; CDR3 DNA: TGTGCCATCAGAGAAAGTCTCTCTGGAAACACCATATATTTT
D gene: .; J gene: TRBJ1-5; V gene: TRBV6-1; clone size: .; CDR3 protein: CASSRASQDNQPQHF; CDR3 DNA: TGTGCCAGCAGTCGGGCGTCACAGGACAATCAGCCCCAGCATTTT
D gene: .; J gene: TRBJ1-5; V gene: TRBV7-2; clone size: .; CDR3 protein: CASSLGGGAAGGQPQHF; CDR3 DNA: TGTGCCAGCAGCTTAGGAGGAGGGGCAGCGGGTGGGCAGCCCCAGCATTTT
D gene: .; J gene: TRBJ1-2; V gene: TRBV4-3; clone size: .; CDR3 protein: CASSPPHPRAGYTF; CDR3 DNA: TGCGCCAGCAGCCCACCCCACCCCAGGGCTGGCTACACCTTC
D gene: .; J gene: TRBJ2-2; V gene: TRBV19; clone size: .; CDR3 protein: CASSIQRLGELFF; CDR3 DNA: TGTGCCAGTAGTATCCAGCGGCTCGGGGAGCTGTTTTTT
D gene: .; J gene: TRBJ1-5; V gene: TRBV15; clone size: .; CDR3 protein: CATREEDQPQHF; CDR3 DNA: TGTGCCACCAGGGAAGAAGATCAGCCCCAGCATTTT
D gene: .; J gene: TRBJ1-1; V gene: TRBV18; clone size: .; CDR3 protein: CASSRLGGTEAFF; CDR3 DNA: TGTGCCAGCTCACGATTAGGGGGCACTGAAGCTTTCTTT
D gene: .; J gene: TRBJ2-1; V gene: TRBV4-3; clone size: .; CDR3 protein: CASSRGEEGYNEQFF; CDR3 DNA: TGCGCCAGCAGCCGAGGCGAAGAGGGATACAATGAGCAGTTCTTC
D gene: .; J gene: TRBJ1-3; V gene: TRBV7-9; clone size: .; CDR3 protein: CASSLDRTSGNTIYF; CDR3 DNA: TGTGCCAGCAGCTTAGACAGGACCTCTGGAAACACCATATATTTT
D gene: .; J gene: TRBJ2-5; V gene: TRBV2; clone size: .; CDR3 protein: CASSYPRGVGETQYF; CDR3 DNA: TGTGCCAGCAGTTATCCTAGGGGGGTGGGGGAGACCCAGTACTTC
D gene: TRBD2; J gene: TRBJ2-2; V gene: TRBV27; clone size: .; CDR3 protein: CASSLTSSGNTGELFF; CDR3 DNA: TGTGCCAGCAGCTTGACTTCTAGCGGGAATACCGGGGAGCTGTTTTTT
D gene: .; J gene: TRBJ1-5; V gene: TRBV19; clone size: .; CDR3 protein: CASSIDPRVRDQPQHF; CDR3 DNA: TGTGCCAGTAGTATAGATCCGAGGGTCCGGGATCAGCCCCAGCATTTT
D gene: .; J gene: TRBJ1-5; V gene: TRBV6-5; clone size: few; CDR3 protein: CASSPQGLQPQHF; CDR3 DNA: TGTGCCAGCAGTCCTCAGGGACTACAGCCCCAGCATTTT
D gene: TRBD1; J gene: TRBJ2-7; V gene: TRBV4-2; clone size: once; CDR3 protein: CASSQGGQFQLQIYEQYF; CDR3 DNA: TGTGCCAGCAGCCAAGGGGGACAGTTCCAACTTCAGATCTACGAGCAGTACTTC
D gene: .; J gene: TRBJ2-2; V gene: TRBV27; clone size: .; CDR3 protein: CASSLFVTGDGTGELFF; CDR3 DNA: TGTGCCAGCAGTTTATTTGTGACGGGAGATGGCACCGGGGAGCTGTTTTTT
D gene: .; J gene: TRBJ1-3; V gene: TRBV30; clone size: .; CDR3 protein: CAWKSGQGLSGNTIYF; CDR3 DNA: TGTGCCTGGAAGAGCGGGCAGGGACTCTCTGGAAACACCATATATTTT
D gene: .; J gene: TRBJ2-3; V gene: TRBV7-9; clone size: .; CDR3 protein: CASSPRFGGTDTQYF; CDR3 DNA: TGTGCCAGCAGCCCCCGCTTTGGGGGCACAGATACGCAGTATTTT
D gene: .; J gene: TRBJ1-1; V gene: TRBV4-1; clone size: .; CDR3 protein: CASSQDYTAEAFF; CDR3 DNA: TGCGCCAGCAGCCAAGATTACACGGCTGAAGCTTTCTTT
D gene: .; J gene: TRBJ2-4; V gene: TRBV2; clone size: .; CDR3 protein: CASSRLQSIAVAKNIQYF; CDR3 DNA: TGTGCCAGCAGTCGATTACAATCTATTGCGGTAGCCAAAAACATTCAGTACTTC
D gene: .; J gene: TRBJ2-3; V gene: TRBV29-1; clone size: .; CDR3 protein: CSVLGQGSTDTQYF; CDR3 DNA: TGCAGCGTTTTAGGTCAGGGGAGCACAGATACGCAGTATTTT
D gene: TRBD2; J gene: TRBJ2-3; V gene: TRBV5-1; clone size: .; CDR3 protein: CASSFQAGVTTDTQYF; CDR3 DNA: TGCGCCAGCAGCTTCCAAGCGGGAGTAACCACAGATACGCAGTATTTT
D gene: .; J gene: TRBJ2-3; V gene: TRBV5-1; clone size: .; CDR3 protein: CASSLYATDTQYF; CDR3 DNA: TGCGCCAGCAGCTTGTACGCCACAGATACGCAGTATTTT
D gene: .; J gene: TRBJ1-1; V gene: TRBV6-5; clone size: .; CDR3 protein: CASSYLRGTEAFF; CDR3 DNA: TGTGCCAGCAGTTACTTACGAGGGACTGAAGCTTTCTTT
D gene: .; J gene: TRBJ1-3; V gene: TRBV11-1; clone size: .; CDR3 protein: CASSPNIRLPGNTIYF; CDR3 DNA: TGTGCCAGCAGCCCAAACATAAGGCTCCCTGGAAACACCATATATTTT
D gene: .; J gene: TRBJ2-1; V gene: TRBV10-3; clone size: .; CDR3 protein: CAISDGVTNEQFF; CDR3 DNA: TGTGCCATCAGTGACGGCGTCACCAATGAGCAGTTCTTC
D gene: .; J gene: TRBJ2-7; V gene: TRBV5-1; clone size: .; CDR3 protein: CASSLGAGYEQYF; CDR3 DNA: TGCGCCAGCAGCTTGGGGGCCGGCTACGAGCAGTACTTC
D gene: .; J gene: TRBJ2-5; V gene: TRBV28; clone size: .; CDR3 protein: CASSPQLAYHHQETQYF; CDR3 DNA: TGTGCCAGCAGTCCTCAACTAGCCTACCATCACCAAGAGACCCAGTACTTC
D gene: .; J gene: TRBJ2-3; V gene: TRBV7-9; clone size: .; CDR3 protein: CASSNQSRGTQYF; CDR3 DNA: TGTGCCAGCAGCAATCAATCTCGGGGTACGCAGTATTTT
D gene: TRBD2; J gene: TRBJ2-2; V gene: TRBV9; clone size: few; CDR3 protein: CASSAGLAGFRGGELFF; CDR3 DNA: TGTGCCAGCAGCGCGGGACTAGCGGGATTTAGGGGCGGGGAGCTGTTTTTT
D gene: .; J gene: TRBJ2-2; V gene: TRBV29-1; clone size: .; CDR3 protein: CSVIATGELFF; CDR3 DNA: TGCAGCGTTATAGCTACCGGGGAGCTGTTTTTT
D gene: TRBD1; J gene: TRBJ2-5; V gene: TRBV10-2; clone size: .; CDR3 protein: CASSEQGETQYF; CDR3 DNA: TGCGCCAGCAGTGAACAGGGGGAGACCCAGTACTTC
D gene: .; J gene: TRBJ2-1; V gene: TRBV5-1; clone size: .; CDR3 protein: CASSLDHGGYNEQFF; CDR3 DNA: TGCGCCAGCAGCTTGGATCATGGAGGATACAATGAGCAGTTCTTC
D gene: .; J gene: TRBJ1-5; V gene: TRBV19; clone size: .; CDR3 protein: CASSMTAWSNQPQHF; CDR3 DNA: TGTGCCAGTAGTATGACAGCCTGGTCCAATCAGCCCCAGCATTTT
D gene: .; J gene: TRBJ1-1; V gene: TRBV30; clone size: .; CDR3 protein: CACTRGAAEAFF; CDR3 DNA: TGTGCCTGCACGAGGGGGGCGGCTGAAGCTTTCTTT